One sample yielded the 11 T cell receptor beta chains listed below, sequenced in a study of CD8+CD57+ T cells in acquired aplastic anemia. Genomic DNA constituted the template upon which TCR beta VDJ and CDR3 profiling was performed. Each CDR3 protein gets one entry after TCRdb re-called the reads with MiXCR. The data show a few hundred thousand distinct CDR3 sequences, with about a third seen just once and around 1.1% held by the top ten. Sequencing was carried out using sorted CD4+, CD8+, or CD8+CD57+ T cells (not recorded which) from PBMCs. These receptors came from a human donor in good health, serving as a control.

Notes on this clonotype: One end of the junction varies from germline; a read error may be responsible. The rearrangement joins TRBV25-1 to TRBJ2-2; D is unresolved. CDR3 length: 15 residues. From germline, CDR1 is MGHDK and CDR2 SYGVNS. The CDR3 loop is CASNRTLPSSGELFF. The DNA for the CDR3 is TGCGCCAGCAACCGAACCCTTCCTAGTTCCGGGGAGCTGTTTTTT.

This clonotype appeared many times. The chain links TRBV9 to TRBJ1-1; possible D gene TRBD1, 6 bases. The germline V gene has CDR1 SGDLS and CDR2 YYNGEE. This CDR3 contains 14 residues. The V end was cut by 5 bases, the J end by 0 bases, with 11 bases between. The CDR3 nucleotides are TGTGCCAGCAGGCGGGGGGGCCTGAACACTGAAGCTTTCTTT. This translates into CASRRGGLNTEAFF.

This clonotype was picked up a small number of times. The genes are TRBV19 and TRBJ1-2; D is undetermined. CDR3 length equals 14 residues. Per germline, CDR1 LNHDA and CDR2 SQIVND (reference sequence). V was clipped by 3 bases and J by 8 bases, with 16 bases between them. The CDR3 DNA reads TGTGCCAGTAGTATCGGGTCCCCAAGTCGGGGCTACACCTTC. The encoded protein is CASSIGSPSRGYTF.

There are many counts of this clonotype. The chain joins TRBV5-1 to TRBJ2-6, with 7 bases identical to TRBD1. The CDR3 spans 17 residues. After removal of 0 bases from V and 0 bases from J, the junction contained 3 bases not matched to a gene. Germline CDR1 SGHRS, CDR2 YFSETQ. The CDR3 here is CASSLVPGGSGANVLTF. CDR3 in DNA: TGCGCCAGCAGCTTGGTTCCAGGGGGCTCTGGGGCCAACGTCCTGACTTTC.

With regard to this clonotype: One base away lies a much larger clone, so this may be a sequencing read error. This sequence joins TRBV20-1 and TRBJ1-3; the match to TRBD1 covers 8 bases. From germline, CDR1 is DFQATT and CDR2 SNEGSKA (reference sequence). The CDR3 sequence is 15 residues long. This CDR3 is CSAEDRDRPGNTIHF. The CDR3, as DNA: TGCAGTGCGGAGGACAGGGATCGTCCTGGAAACACCATACATTTT.

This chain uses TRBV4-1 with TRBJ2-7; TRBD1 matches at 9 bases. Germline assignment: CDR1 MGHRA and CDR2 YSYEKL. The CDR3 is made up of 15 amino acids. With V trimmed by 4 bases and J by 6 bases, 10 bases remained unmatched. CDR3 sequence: CASSPLGTGSFEQYF. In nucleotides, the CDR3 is TGCGCCAGCAGCCCCCTGGGGACAGGGTCATTCGAGCAGTACTTC.

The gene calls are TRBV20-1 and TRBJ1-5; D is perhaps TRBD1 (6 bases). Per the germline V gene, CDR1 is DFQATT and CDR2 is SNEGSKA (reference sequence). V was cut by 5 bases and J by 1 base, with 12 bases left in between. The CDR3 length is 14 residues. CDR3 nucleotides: TGCAGTGCTTCAGGAGGACAGAGCAATCAGCCCCAGCATTTT. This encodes CSASGGQSNQPQHF.

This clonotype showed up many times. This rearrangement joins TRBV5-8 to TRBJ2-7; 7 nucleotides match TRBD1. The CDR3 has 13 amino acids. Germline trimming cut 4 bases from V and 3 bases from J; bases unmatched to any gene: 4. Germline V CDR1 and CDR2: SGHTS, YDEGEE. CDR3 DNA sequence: TGTGCCAGCAGCACGACAGGGAGCTACGAGCAGTACTTC. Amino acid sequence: CASSTTGSYEQYF.

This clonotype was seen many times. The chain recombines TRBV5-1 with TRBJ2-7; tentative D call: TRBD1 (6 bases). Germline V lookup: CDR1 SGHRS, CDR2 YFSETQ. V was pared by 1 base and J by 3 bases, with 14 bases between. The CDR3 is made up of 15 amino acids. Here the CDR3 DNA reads TGCGCCAGCAGCTTGCTAGGGGACAAAGACTACGAGCAGTACTTC. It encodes CASSLLGDKDYEQYF.

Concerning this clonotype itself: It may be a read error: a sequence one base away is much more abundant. DNA of the CDR3: TGTGCCAGCAGTTACGCAGCCGCGGGAGGAACCGGGGAGCTGTTTTTT. It is translated as CASSYAAAGGTGELFF. This chain joins TRBV7-3 and TRBJ2-2; 8 bases are shared with TRBD2. Germline V lookup: CDR1 SGHTA, CDR2 FQGTGA. Trimming removed 6 bases from V and 5 bases from J; junction bases left unmatched: 11. This CDR3 is built from 16 residues.

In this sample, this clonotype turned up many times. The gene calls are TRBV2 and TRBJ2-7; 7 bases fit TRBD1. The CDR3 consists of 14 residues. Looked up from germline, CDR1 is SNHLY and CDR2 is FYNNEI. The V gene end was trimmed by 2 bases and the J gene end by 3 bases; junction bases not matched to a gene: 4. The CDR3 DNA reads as TGTGCCAGCAGTGAACGGGGACAGAACTACGAGCAGTACTTC. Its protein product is CASSERGQNYEQYF.